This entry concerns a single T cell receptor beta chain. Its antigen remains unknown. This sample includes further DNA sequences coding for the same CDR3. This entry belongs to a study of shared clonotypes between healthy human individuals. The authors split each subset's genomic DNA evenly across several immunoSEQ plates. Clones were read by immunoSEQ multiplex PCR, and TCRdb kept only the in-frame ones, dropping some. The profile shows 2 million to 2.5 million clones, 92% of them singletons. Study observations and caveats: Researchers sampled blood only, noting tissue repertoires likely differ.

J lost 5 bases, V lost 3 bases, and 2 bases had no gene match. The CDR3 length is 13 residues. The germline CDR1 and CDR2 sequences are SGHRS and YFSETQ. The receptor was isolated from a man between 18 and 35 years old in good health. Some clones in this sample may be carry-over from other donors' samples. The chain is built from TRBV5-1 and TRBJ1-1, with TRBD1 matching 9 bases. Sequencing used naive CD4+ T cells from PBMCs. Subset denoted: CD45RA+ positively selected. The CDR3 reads CASSSTGGTEAFF. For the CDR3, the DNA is TGCGCCAGCAGCTCGACAGGGGGGACTGAAGCTTTCTTT.